This T cell receptor (beta chain) came from a study of cytotoxic CD8 clonotypes in ibrutinib-treated CLL. Whole-study context: Some 24 partial and 2 complete responses; at median around 71 months, approximately 15 remitted, approximately 12 progressed. Broader study findings: Clonality, elevated at ibrutinib response, dropped back toward baseline at progression. Clonality measured at baseline exceeded age-matched healthy donors, tracking circulating CD8+ T-cell counts.

This clone was observed a few times. Its specificity is not known. V was trimmed by 1 base and J by 1 base, leaving 9 bases between them. Germline loops: CDR1 SGHTA, CDR2 FQGNSA. This CDR3 region has 15 residues. Using immunoSEQ multiplex PCR, the repertoire was profiled, and TCRdb retains in-frame clones only, with some absent. Seen here are 24,000 or so clones, roughly 71% observed once, and the top ten hold around 44%. This TCR was sampled from a human donor with chronic lymphocytic leukemia. The genes are TRBV7-2 and TRBJ2-3; the D is unclear. The sample here was PBMCs, taken after 12 months of ibrutinib treatment. CDR3 nucleotides: TGTGCCAGCAGCTTAGTGATACTCGGCACAGATACGCAGTATTTT. Translation: CASSLVILGTDTQYF.